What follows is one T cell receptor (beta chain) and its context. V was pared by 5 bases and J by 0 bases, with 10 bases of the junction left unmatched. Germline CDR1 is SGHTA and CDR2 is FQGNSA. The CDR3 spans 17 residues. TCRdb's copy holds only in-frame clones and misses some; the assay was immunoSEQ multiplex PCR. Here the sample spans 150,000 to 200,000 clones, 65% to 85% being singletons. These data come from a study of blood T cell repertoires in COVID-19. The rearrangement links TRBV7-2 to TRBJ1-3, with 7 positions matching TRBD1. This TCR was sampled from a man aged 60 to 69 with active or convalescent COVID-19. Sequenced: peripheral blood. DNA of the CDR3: TGTGCCAGCAGCCCTACCAAAGGGGGCCCCTCTGGAAACACCATATATTTT. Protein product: CASSPTKGGPSGNTIYF. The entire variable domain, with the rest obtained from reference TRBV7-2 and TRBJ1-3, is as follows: GAGVSQSPSNKVTEKGKDVELRCDPISGHTALYWYRQSLGQGLEFLIYFQGNSAPDKSGLPSDRFSAERTGGSVSTLTIQRTQQEDSAVYLCASSPTKGGPSGNTIYFGEGSWLTVV.